These 27 T cell receptor beta chains originate from one sample sequenced in a study of T cells in Graves' hyperthyroidism and ophthalmopathy. From RNA transcripts, TCR beta CDR3 regions were amplified. First-round RT-PCR targeting the TCR CDR3 was performed with the HTBI primer set. TCRdb fed the multiplex PCR reads into MiXCR, producing one record per CDR3 protein. The table has about 710,000 distinct CDR3 sequences, roughly 15% seen once. The sample consisted of blood. The receptors were sampled from a man aged 18 to 35 with Graves' hyperthyroidism.

V and J are TRBV11-2 and TRBJ1-4; 8 bases fit TRBD1. This CDR3 is built from 16 residues. Germline values: CDR1 SGHAT, CDR2 FQNNGV. V trimming: 4 bases; J trimming: 8 bases; junction bases outside the gene matches: 12. DNA of the CDR3: TGTGCCAGCAGCTCCCGCCTCAGGGGGCTGGGGGAAAAACTGTTTTTT. Protein product: CASSSRLRGLGEKLFF.

The chain has TRBV7-9 and TRBJ2-2; the match to TRBD2 covers 10 bases. The CDR3 consists of 16 residues. V was clipped by 6 bases and J by 5 bases; unmatched bases: 9. Looked up from germline, CDR1 is SEHNR and CDR2 is FQNEAQ (reference sequence). This CDR3 reads CASRRLAGPRTGELFF. The DNA for the CDR3 is TGTGCCAGCAGACGACTAGCGGGCCCTCGGACCGGGGAGCTGTTTTTT.

This clonotype showed up many times. The chain couples TRBV7-9 to TRBJ2-3; 7 bases agree with TRBD2. Germline CDR1 and CDR2: SEHNR and FQNEAQ (reference sequence). The J segment lost 2 bases and the V segment lost 4 bases, leaving 9 bases of the junction unmatched. CDR3 length equals 16 residues. CDR3 amino acids: CASSSRTSSVTDTQYF. The CDR3 coding sequence is TGTGCCAGCAGCTCCAGGACTAGTTCGGTCACAGATACGCAGTATTTT.

About this clonotype: This clone may be a read error of a much larger clone one base away. The chain employs TRBV18 and TRBJ2-1; TRBD1 matches 7 bases. The germline CDR1 and CDR2 sequences are KGHSH and LQKENI. The CDR3 is 15 amino acids. The CDR3 here is CAGSPPRGTDDEQFF. The CDR3 nucleotides are TGTGCCGGCTCACCACCCCGTGGGACAGACGATGAGCAGTTCTTC.

In this sample, this clonotype turned up many times. The chain links TRBV6-1 to TRBJ1-2; no definite D call. V lost 3 bases, J lost 4 bases, and 12 bases lay in between. There are 14 residues in the CDR3. Germline V lookup: CDR1 MNHNS, CDR2 SASEGT. The CDR3 protein is CASSEVGESYGYTF. In DNA form, the CDR3 reads TGTGCCAGCAGTGAGGTCGGGGAGAGCTATGGCTACACCTTC.

Worth noting for this clonotype: Just one base apart from a much larger clone, this may be a read error. The chain combines TRBV7-9 with TRBJ2-7; 9 nucleotides agree with TRBD1. V lost 2 bases and J lost 3; bases outside the gene matches: 11. Per germline, CDR1 SEHNR and CDR2 FQNEAQ (reference sequence). This CDR3 has 17 residues. CDR3 sequence reads: CASSLLGQGFKRYEQYF. CDR3 sequence (DNA): TGTGCCAGCAGCTTATTAGGACAGGGGTTTAAACGCTACGAGCAGTACTTC.

This clonotype came up a few times. The chain carries TRBV20-1 and TRBJ2-5; no clear D gene. The CDR3 is made up of 13 amino acids. Trimming stripped 0 bases from V and 4 bases from J, with 9 bases between. CDR1 DFQATT and CDR2 SNEGSKA come from the germline V gene (reference sequence). Here the CDR3 reads CSAREGNGETQYF. DNA for the CDR3: TGCAGTGCTAGAGAGGGGAACGGAGAGACCCAGTACTTC.

The rearrangement links TRBV5-1 to TRBJ2-3; 11 positions match TRBD2. CDR1 is SGHRS, CDR2 YFSETQ, per germline. This CDR3 spans 16 amino acids. With 3 bases clipped from V and 4 bases from J, the junction kept 7 bases outside the gene matches. The CDR3, as DNA: TGCGCCAGCAGCTGGGGGCCTAGCGGGAGGTCAGATACGCAGTATTTT. This encodes CASSWGPSGRSDTQYF.

This clonotype has ten or more counts. The CDR3 loop reads CASSTSGQGEQFF. The CDR3 nucleotides read TGTGCCAGCAGTACCTCCGGACAGGGCGAGCAGTTCTTC. The chain is built from TRBV2 and TRBJ2-1, with TRBD1 identical over 8 bases. This CDR3 is 13 amino acids long. Trimming took 5 bases from V and 10 from J; bases not matched to a gene: 7. Looked up from germline, CDR1 is SNHLY and CDR2 is FYNNEI. The entire variable domain, with the rest obtained from reference TRBV2 and TRBJ2-1, is as follows: EPEVTQTPSHQVTQMGQEVILRCVPISNHLYFYWYRQILGQKVEFLVSFYNNEISEKSEIFDDQFSVERPDGSNFTLKIRSTKLEDSAMYFCASSTSGQGEQFFGPGTRLTVL.

This clonotype was seen many times. The chain couples TRBV6-1 to TRBJ2-6, with 8 bases lining up with TRBD1. This CDR3 is 15 amino acids long. In germline, CDR1 is MNHNS, CDR2 SASEGT. Trimming took 7 bases from V and 2 from J; bases not matched to a gene: 4. CDR3 DNA: TGTGCCAGCACCCGGACAGGGCCTGGGGCCAACGTCCTGACTTTC. It translates to CASTRTGPGANVLTF.

Many counts were recorded for this clonotype. The V gene is TRBV2, the J gene TRBJ2-1; no definite D call. The end of the DNA is better explained by TRBJ2-7, so the J call may be wrong. The germline CDR1 and CDR2 sequences are SNHLY and FYNNEI. The CDR3 loop spans 10 amino acids. The CDR3 bases are TGTGCCAGCTCGTACGAAGAGCAGTACTTC. Residues: CASSYEEQYF.

This clonotype showed up just a few times. The chain is built from TRBV14 and TRBJ2-3, with a tentative D call TRBD2 (6 bases). The V gene's germline CDR1 is SGHDN and CDR2 FVKESK. This CDR3 is built from 16 residues. Trimming left V 1 base short and J 1 base short, with 12 bases between. Here the CDR3 reads CASSQGVGGGTDTQYF. The CDR3 DNA reads as TGTGCCAGCAGCCAAGGAGTCGGAGGGGGCACAGATACGCAGTATTTT. Full variable domain (outside the CDR3, taken from reference TRBV14 and TRBJ2-3): EAGVTQFPSHSVIEKGQTVTLRCDPISGHDNLYWYRRVMGKEIKFLLHFVKESKQDESGMPNNRFLAERTGGTYSTLKVQPAELEDSGVYFCASSQGVGGGTDTQYFGPGTRLTVL.

This clonotype came up many times. The gene calls are TRBV12-3 or TRBV12-4 and TRBJ2-2; 8 bases are shared with TRBD2. V lost 6 bases, J lost 5 bases, and 5 bases stayed unmatched. The CDR3 is 14 amino acids. CDR3 protein: CASRWSGGTGELFF. The CDR3 DNA follows: TGTGCCAGCAGGTGGAGCGGGGGTACCGGGGAGCTGTTTTTT.

V and J are TRBV20-1 and TRBJ1-2; no clear D. With 6 bases removed from V and 2 bases from J, the gap between germline ends came to 13 bases. Germline V lookup: CDR1 DFQATT, CDR2 SNEGSKA (reference sequence). This CDR3 spans 13 amino acids. The CDR3 nucleotides read TGCAGTGCCCCTGGACGGACCAACTATGGCTACACCTTC. Translating it yields CSAPGRTNYGYTF.

This clonotype was detected many times. The rearrangement links TRBV5-1 to TRBJ1-1; D unresolved. Germline V gene data show CDR1 as SGHRS and CDR2 as YFSETQ. Between the trimmed V and J ends, which lost 0 bases and 0 bases, there was a span of 9 bases. The length of the CDR3 is 15 residues. In DNA form, the CDR3 reads TGCGCCAGCAGCTTGGACAGTTCCATGAACACTGAAGCTTTCTTT. It encodes CASSLDSSMNTEAFF. The full variable domain, completed using reference TRBV5-1 and TRBJ1-1, is KAGVTQTPRYLIKTRGQQVTLSCSPISGHRSVSWYQQTPGQGLQFLFEYFSETQRNKGNFPGRFSGRQFSNSRSEMNVSTLELGDSALYLCASSLDSSMNTEAFFGQGTRLTVV.

The V call is TRBV7-2, the J call TRBJ2-7, with D perhaps TRBD2 (6 bases). In germline, CDR1 is SGHTA, CDR2 FQGNSA. The CDR3 extends over 15 amino acids. Trimming took off 5 bases at V and 2 bases at J, with 16 bases between the two ends. CDR3 protein: CASSLISGSTYEQYF. The CDR3 DNA is TGTGCCAGCAGCCTGATTAGCGGTTCCACCTACGAGCAGTACTTC.

The genes are TRBV18 and TRBJ2-7; 8 bases map to TRBD1. V shed 6 bases and J 5 bases; nucleotides not matched to a gene: 15. The CDR3 runs 16 residues. CDR1 is KGHSH and CDR2 is LQKENI in the germline V gene. In nucleotides, the CDR3 is TGTGCCAGCTCCGGGACCCAAGGTCCAGGGGGCGACGAGCAGTACTTC. Translation: CASSGTQGPGGDEQYF.

This clonotype was observed many times. V is TRBV5-1 and J is TRBJ2-1, with a weak D call TRBD1 (6 bases). V lost 0 bases and J 3 bases, leaving 13 bases between the germline ends. CDR1 is SGHRS, CDR2 YFSETQ, per germline. The CDR3 consists of 16 residues. CDR3 sequence (DNA): TGCGCCAGCAGCTTGGGGGGGCGGATTCACTACAATGAGCAGTTCTTC. Its protein product is CASSLGGRIHYNEQFF.

The chain combines TRBV20-1 with TRBJ1-1; D may be TRBD1 (6 bases). This CDR3 has 16 residues. Germline V gene sequence: CDR1 DFQATT, CDR2 SNEGSKA (reference sequence). The V gene lost 4 bases and the J gene lost 0 bases, with 18 bases spanning the gap. Here the CDR3 reads CSAKVLGDTLNTEAFF. CDR3 coding DNA: TGCAGTGCTAAAGTTCTGGGGGACACACTGAACACTGAAGCTTTCTTT.

This chain links TRBV13 with TRBJ2-2; 9 bases line up with TRBD2. Per germline, CDR1 PRHDT and CDR2 FYEKMQ (reference sequence). V shed 3 bases and J 3 bases; nucleotides not matched to a gene: 8. The CDR3 contains 17 residues. DNA for the CDR3: TGTGCCAGCAGCTTCGGAGCGGGAGGCCGGGACACCGGGGAGCTGTTTTTT. Its protein product is CASSFGAGGRDTGELFF.

The table lists this clonotype with many counts. The J gene is TRBJ1-1, the V gene TRBV12-5; 9 bases fit TRBD1. Germline CDR1 and CDR2: LGHNT and FRNRAP. V dropped 6 bases and J dropped 0; count of bases not matched to a gene: 17. The CDR3 runs to 19 residues. CDR3: CASGLIKTGTGYMNTEAFF. The CDR3 DNA sequence: TGTGCTAGTGGCCTTATAAAAACCGGGACAGGGTACATGAACACTGAAGCTTTCTTT.

This clonotype was seen repeatedly, ten times or more. The chain joins TRBV15 to TRBJ2-3; either TRBD1 or TRBD2 may fit D (5 bases each). Trimming took 1 base from V and 6 from J, leaving 5 bases between them. This CDR3 spans 12 amino acids. Germline values: CDR1 LNHNV, CDR2 YYDKDF (reference sequence). CDR3: CATSRGGDTQYF. CDR3 DNA sequence: TGTGCCACCAGCAGAGGGGGGGATACGCAGTATTTT.

The chain is built from TRBV28 and TRBJ2-1, with D possibly being TRBD1 or TRBD2 (5 bases each). V gave up 3 bases and J gave up 6 bases, with 15 bases separating them. The CDR3 is 15 amino acids. Per germline, CDR1 MDHEN and CDR2 SYDVKM. The CDR3 nucleotides are TGTGCCAGCAGTTTCGCGGCGTCAGGGAGCAATGAGCAGTTCTTC. Translating gives CASSFAASGSNEQFF.

The rearrangement links TRBV7-9 to TRBJ1-2, with 11 bases aligning to TRBD1. This CDR3 contains 16 residues. Trimming removed 5 bases from V and 7 bases from J; junction bases left unmatched: 12. Germline V gene sequence: CDR1 SEHNR, CDR2 FQNEAQ (reference sequence). CDR3 sequence: CASSPRFGQGAGGYTF. In nucleotides, the CDR3 is TGTGCCAGCAGCCCTAGGTTCGGACAGGGGGCCGGTGGCTACACCTTC.

This clonotype showed up many times. The CDR3 sequence: CASSWTDSNTEAFF. CDR3 nucleotides: TGCGCCAGCAGCTGGACTGACAGCAACACTGAAGCTTTCTTT. The chain couples TRBV5-1 to TRBJ1-1; D perhaps matches TRBD1 (5 bases). CDR1 and CDR2 from the germline V gene are SGHRS and YFSETQ. Between the trimmed V and J ends, which lost 3 bases and 2 bases, there was a span of 11 bases. The CDR3 extends over 14 amino acids.

This clonotype was seen repeatedly, ten times or more. The chain employs TRBV28 and TRBJ1-2; no clear D. Germline loops: CDR1 MDHEN, CDR2 SYDVKM. The CDR3 contains 14 residues. V dropped 5 bases and J dropped 8 bases, with 18 bases sitting between them. DNA for the CDR3: TGTGCCAGCAGTCCCCCGGTGACCCCGGAAGGCTACACCTTC. Translating it yields CASSPPVTPEGYTF.

V and J are TRBV29-1 and TRBJ1-1, with TRBD1 matching 8 bases. From germline, CDR1 is SQVTM and CDR2 ANQGSEA. This CDR3 is built from 13 residues. The trim removed 4 bases at V and 5 bases at J, leaving 6 bases unmatched. This CDR3 reads CSVAQGAGTEAFF. For the CDR3, the DNA is TGCAGCGTTGCTCAGGGGGCTGGGACTGAAGCTTTCTTT. Complete variable domain (other parts from reference TRBV29-1 and TRBJ1-1): SAVISQKPSRDICQRGTSLTIQCQVDSQVTMMFWYRQQPGQSLTLIATANQGSEATYESGFVIDKFPISRPNLTFSTLTVSNMSPEDSSIYLCSVAQGAGTEAFFGQGTRLTVV.